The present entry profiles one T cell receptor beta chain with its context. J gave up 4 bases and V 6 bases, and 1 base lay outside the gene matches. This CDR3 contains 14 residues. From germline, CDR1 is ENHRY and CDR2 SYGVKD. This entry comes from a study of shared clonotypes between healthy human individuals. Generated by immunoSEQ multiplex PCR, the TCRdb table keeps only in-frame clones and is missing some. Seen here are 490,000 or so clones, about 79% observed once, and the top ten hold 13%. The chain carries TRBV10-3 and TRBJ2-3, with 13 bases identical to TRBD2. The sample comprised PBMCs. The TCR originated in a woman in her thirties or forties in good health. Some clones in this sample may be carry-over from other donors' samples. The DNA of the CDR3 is TGTGCCATCAGAACTAGCGGGAGGGCAGATACGCAGTATTTT. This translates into CAIRTSGRADTQYF.